This entry is about one TCR beta chain. Its matching antigen is unknown. CDR1 and CDR2 from the germline V gene are MGHRA and YSYEKL. V was pared by 4 bases and J by 6 bases, with 4 bases of the junction left unmatched. The CDR3 is 13 residues long. The sample comes from a study of CD8 T cells in Susac syndrome. Study observations and caveats: Susac-specific public clones were found in both the total CD8+ and the CD8+ TEMRA repertoires, with approximately 16 in the former and about 5 in the latter.

RNA in amounts of roughly 0.5 to 1 ug was reverse transcribed with random hexamers. TCRdb re-analysed the immunoSEQ multiplex PCR reads in MiXCR, keeping a single row per CDR3 protein. The table has 100,000 to 150,000 distinct CDR3 sequences, more than 90% seen once. CD8+ and CD4+ T cells from blood underwent TCR beta sequencing. Patients with Susac syndrome met diagnostic criteria that were recently defined for definite or probable disease. The TCR was taken from a human donor with Susac syndrome. The rearrangement uses TRBV4-1 and TRBJ1-1; 8 bases match TRBD1. Sequencing used CD8+ T cells from PBMCs. CDR3 in amino acids: CASSPTGVPEAFF. The CDR3 nucleotides are TGCGCCAGCAGCCCGACAGGGGTTCCTGAAGCTTTCTTT.